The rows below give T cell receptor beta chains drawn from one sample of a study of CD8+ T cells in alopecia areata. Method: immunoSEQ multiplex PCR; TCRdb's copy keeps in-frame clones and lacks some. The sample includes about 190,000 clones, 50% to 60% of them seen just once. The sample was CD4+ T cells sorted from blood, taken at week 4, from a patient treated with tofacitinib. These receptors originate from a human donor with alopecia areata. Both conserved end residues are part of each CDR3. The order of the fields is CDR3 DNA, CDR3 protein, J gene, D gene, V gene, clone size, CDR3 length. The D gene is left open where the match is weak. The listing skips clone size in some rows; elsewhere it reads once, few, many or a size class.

TGCAGCGTTGAAGGGTCCGGGACAGGGAATGAGCAGTTCTTC,CSVEGSGTGNEQFF,TRBJ2-1,TRBD1,TRBV29-1,few,14
TGTGCCAGCAGTCAGGGCCCGAGGATTGAAAAACTGTTTTTT,CASSQGPRIEKLFF,TRBJ1-4,.,TRBV28,.,14
TGTGCCAGCAGCTGGGACTTCACAGATACGCAGTATTTT,CASSWDFTDTQYF,TRBJ2-3,.,TRBV7-2,.,13
TGTGCCTGGACCTATAATTCGGCTGAGCAGTTCTTC,CAWTYNSAEQFF,TRBJ2-1,.,TRBV30,.,12
TGTGCCAGCAGCGGGGACAGGGGGCTAGAAGGCTACACCTTC,CASSGDRGLEGYTF,TRBJ1-2,TRBD1,TRBV9,.,14
TGCAGCGTTGTGGTTGGGAGACAGGGTCGGGGCTACACCTTC,CSVVVGRQGRGYTF,TRBJ1-2,TRBD1,TRBV29-1,few,14
TGCGCCAGCAGCCAAGATTGGCAGGCGGGCACAGATACGCAGTATTTT,CASSQDWQAGTDTQYF,TRBJ2-3,.,TRBV4-3,.,16
TGCGCCAGCAGCCGGACTAGCGGGAGTGGCGCCGGGGAGCTGTTTTTT,CASSRTSGSGAGELFF,TRBJ2-2,TRBD2,TRBV4-1,.,16
TGTGCCAGCAGCTTAACAGCTCGAGGCGAGCAGTACTTC,CASSLTARGEQYF,TRBJ2-7,.,TRBV7-9,.,13
TGTGCCATCCGCGGGACCCTCAGGCAGCCCCAGCATTTT,CAIRGTLRQPQHF,TRBJ1-5,.,TRBV10-3,many,13
TGCAGCGTCCCCCTGGGACTAGCCAACCAAGAGACCCAGTACTTC,CSVPLGLANQETQYF,TRBJ2-5,TRBD2,TRBV29-1,.,15
TGTGCCAGCAGCCCTAGCGGGAGATTTGCCGGGGAGCTGTTTTTT,CASSPSGRFAGELFF,TRBJ2-2,TRBD2,TRBV14,.,15
TGTGCCTGGAGGCGAGGGGGCCCGAACACTGAAGCTTTCTTT,CAWRRGGPNTEAFF,TRBJ1-1,TRBD1,TRBV30,.,14
TGCGCCAGCAGCTTGAAGGGGAAAGAGCAGTACTTC,CASSLKGKEQYF,TRBJ2-7,.,TRBV5-1,once,12
TGTGCCTGGAGCTCGGGGGGGTTTAGCAATCAGCCCCAGCATTTT,CAWSSGGFSNQPQHF,TRBJ1-5,.,TRBV30,.,15
TGCGCCAGCAGCCAAGGGCGGAGTAGCTCCTACGAGCAGTACTTC,CASSQGRSSSYEQYF,TRBJ2-7,.,TRBV4-1,.,15
TGTGCCTGGTGCCGGGCCGCCCTCGGCGAGCAGTACTTC,CAWCRAALGEQYF,TRBJ2-7,.,TRBV30,.,13
TGTGCCAGCAGCTTCTCAGTGAACACTGAAGCTTTCTTT,CASSFSVNTEAFF,TRBJ1-1,.,TRBV7-3,.,13
TGCAGCGTTGAAGTAAAGCGAACCAGCTCTGGGGCCAACGTCCTGACTTTC,CSVEVKRTSSGANVLTF,TRBJ2-6,.,TRBV29-1,.,17
TGTGCCAGCAGCCAAGATCTCGCAGATACGCAGTATTTT,CASSQDLADTQYF,TRBJ2-3,.,TRBV14,.,13
TGTGCCTCGGGCGGGACCCCCCGGGCGGACATTCAGTACTTC,CASGGTPRADIQYF,TRBJ2-4,.,TRBV27,.,14
TGTGCCAGCAGAACATACAGGGGATTAACTGAAGCTTTCTTT,CASRTYRGLTEAFF,TRBJ1-1,TRBD1,TRBV6-5,.,14
TGTGCCAGCCGGGGGAAGGGAAACACTGAAGCTTTCTTT,CASRGKGNTEAFF,TRBJ1-1,.,TRBV21-1,.,13
TGTGCCAGCAGCACGCTGATTGGGGGGAGGGCAGATACGCAGTATTTT,CASSTLIGGRADTQYF,TRBJ2-3,TRBD2,TRBV7-2,.,16